This TCR beta chain was documented in a study of graft-versus-host responses after intestinal transplantation. Per the germline V gene, CDR1 is MGHRA and CDR2 is YSYEKL. The V and J ends lost 4 bases and 5 bases, in that order; junction bases with no gene match: 6. The CDR3 spans 15 residues. Sequencing used immunoSEQ multiplex PCR; TCRdb keeps in-frame clones, though not all of them. This table holds some 14,000 clones, around two fifths found once. CFSE-labeled responder cells (approximately 200,000) were plated with approximately 200,000 irradiated, violet-dye-labeled stimulator cells. There are a few counts of this clone.

The sequence was collected from a human patient who received an intestinal transplant. The chain uses TRBV4-1 and TRBJ2-1; 9 bases match TRBD2. The source was alloreactive CD8+ T cells from a mixed lymphocyte reaction culture, collected before intestinal transplant. Subset noted: CFSE-low proliferating T cells sorted from approximately 6-day pre-transplant mixed lymphocyte reaction (GvH or HvG direction). CDR3 amino acids: CASSLRTSDNNEQFF. The DNA of the CDR3 is TGCGCCAGCAGCCTTCGGACTAGCGACAACAATGAGCAGTTCTTC.